One sample yielded the 8 T cell receptor beta chains listed below, sequenced in a study of cytomegalovirus exposure and HLA in healthy donors. The study ran its PCR with 60 Vbeta and 13 Jbeta primers. Libraries were prepared by immunoSEQ multiplex PCR; TCRdb keeps only in-frame clonotypes and omits some of them. The sample yields 100,000 to 150,000 clones, 10% seen once. Sample: PBMCs. Receptors originate from a woman between 18 and 29 years old in good health and CMV-seropositive.

This clone was counted only a few times. The gene calls are TRBV6-6 and TRBJ1-5; D is undetermined. In germline, CDR1 is MNHNY, CDR2 SVGAGI (reference sequence). V was cut by 5 bases and J by 0 bases, with 11 bases left in between. This CDR3 has 15 amino acids. CDR3 coding DNA: TGTGCCAGCAGTACGGGGAGGTATAGCAATCAGCCCCAGCATTTT. It codes for CASSTGRYSNQPQHF.

This clone is a singleton in its sample. Sequence at one end of the junction differs from germline and may be a read error. This sequence joins TRBV28 and TRBJ1-2, with 9 positions matching TRBD1. The CDR3 consists of 16 residues. CDR1 is MDHEN, CDR2 SYDVKM, per germline. CDR3 bases: TGTGCCAGCAGGCCCCCTACAGGGGGCGCCGACTATGGCTACGCCTTC. Its protein product is CASRPPTGGADYGYAF.

This clone occurred a few times. The chain couples TRBV6-1 to TRBJ1-2; the match to TRBD1 covers 8 bases. The V gene's germline CDR1 is MNHNS and CDR2 SASEGT. V dropped 9 bases and J dropped 3; count of bases not matched to a gene: 12. The length of the CDR3 is 15 residues. CDR3 nucleotides: TGTGCCAGTAGAGACCGGGACAGGTGGGACTATGGCTACACCTTC. Translation: CASRDRDRWDYGYTF.

This clone has just a few counts. The chain has TRBV27 and TRBJ1-2; 9 bases match TRBD1. The length of the CDR3 is 16 residues. Germline V gene lookup returns CDR1 MNHEY and CDR2 SMNVEV (reference sequence). The J segment lost 9 bases and the V segment lost 3 bases, leaving 14 bases of the junction unmatched. The CDR3 region is CASSFNLGPGQGSYTF. CDR3 in DNA: TGTGCCAGCAGTTTTAATCTGGGACCGGGACAGGGAAGCTACACCTTC.

The chain joins TRBV5-1 to TRBJ1-4, with D possibly TRBD1 on 5 matching bases. V lost 0 bases to trimming and J lost 0 bases, with 9 bases between them. The CDR3 runs 16 residues. The germline V gene encodes CDR1 SGHRS and CDR2 YFSETQ. The CDR3 is CASSLDGAATNEKLFF. The DNA of the CDR3 is TGCGCCAGCAGCTTGGATGGGGCTGCAACTAATGAAAAACTGTTTTTT.

This clone was seen a few times. The chain employs TRBV7-2 and TRBJ2-7; 10 nucleotides agree with TRBD1. The germline V gene has CDR1 SGHTA and CDR2 FQGNSA. The CDR3 is 16 residues long. V shed 1 base, J shed 4 bases, and the junction held 7 bases outside the gene matches. The DNA for the CDR3 is TGTGCCAGCAGCTTAGTTCCGACAGGGGGCAGGTACGAGCAGTACTTC. It yields the protein CASSLVPTGGRYEQYF.

This clone appeared a few times. The chain carries TRBV14 and TRBJ2-1; 11 bases are a match to TRBD2. The ends lost 4 bases at V and 2 bases at J; junction bases unmatched: 7. Germline V gives CDR1 SGHDN, CDR2 FVKESK. This CDR3 has 17 residues. Here the CDR3 reads CASSLRGLAEAYNEQFF. Here the CDR3 DNA reads TGTGCCAGCAGCCTAAGGGGACTAGCGGAGGCCTACAATGAGCAGTTCTTC.

The chain links TRBV4-2 to TRBJ1-1, with TRBD1 matching 7 bases. The germline V gene encodes CDR1 LGHNA and CDR2 YNFKEQ. V shed 1 base, J shed 1 base, and the junction held 9 bases outside the gene matches. The CDR3 spans 17 residues. The CDR3 loop is CASSQGRTGPSNTEAFF. Written as DNA, the CDR3 is TGTGCCAGCAGCCAAGGGCGGACAGGACCCTCGAACACTGAAGCTTTCTTT.